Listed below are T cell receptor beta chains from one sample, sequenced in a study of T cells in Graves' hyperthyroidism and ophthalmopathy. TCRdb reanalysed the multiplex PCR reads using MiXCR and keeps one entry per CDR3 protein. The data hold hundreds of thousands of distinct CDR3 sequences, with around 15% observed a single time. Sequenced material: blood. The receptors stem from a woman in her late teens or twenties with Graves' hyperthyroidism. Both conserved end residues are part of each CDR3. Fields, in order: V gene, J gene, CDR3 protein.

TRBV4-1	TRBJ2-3	CASSPPGGLLNPDTQYF
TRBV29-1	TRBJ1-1	CSVARDTEAFF
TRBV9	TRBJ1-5	CASSVGYAGIQPQHF
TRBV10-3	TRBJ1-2	CAISESGRGNYGYTF
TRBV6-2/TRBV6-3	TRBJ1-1	CASSPSGTGGKAFF
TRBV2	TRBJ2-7	CASSEHWTSGRDEQYF
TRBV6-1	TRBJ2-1	CASSEVGQGAYEQFF
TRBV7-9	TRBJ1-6	CASRSTGVSPLHF
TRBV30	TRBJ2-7	CAWSPGVTYEQYF
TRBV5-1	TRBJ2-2	CASSGQTGSGELFF
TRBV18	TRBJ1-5	CASSLGTPMDQPQHF
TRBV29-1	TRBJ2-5	CSAQRGGQETQYF
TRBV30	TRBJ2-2	CAWSPLDRDTGELFF
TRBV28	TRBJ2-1	CASSSQHIWEQFF
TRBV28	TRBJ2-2	CASSPRGSRNTGELFF
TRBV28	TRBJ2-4	CASSFAGGFKNIQYF
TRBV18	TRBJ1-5	CASSSQESPQPQHF
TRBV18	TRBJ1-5	CASSPFRVDQPQHF
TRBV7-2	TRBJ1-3	CASSRDLVGNTIYF
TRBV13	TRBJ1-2	CASSHNGYTF
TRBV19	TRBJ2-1	CASGFLAGRSDNEQFF
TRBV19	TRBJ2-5	CASSMGLAVLETQYF
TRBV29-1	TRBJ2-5	CSVEEGGPQYF
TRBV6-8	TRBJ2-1	CASSYGEGLLYDEQFF
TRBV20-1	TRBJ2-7	CSARPGGYYEQYF
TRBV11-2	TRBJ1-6	CASSLNGILHF
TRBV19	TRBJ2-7	CASGHPGGTSYEQYF
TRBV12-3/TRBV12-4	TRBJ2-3	CASSSGGGGPDTQYF